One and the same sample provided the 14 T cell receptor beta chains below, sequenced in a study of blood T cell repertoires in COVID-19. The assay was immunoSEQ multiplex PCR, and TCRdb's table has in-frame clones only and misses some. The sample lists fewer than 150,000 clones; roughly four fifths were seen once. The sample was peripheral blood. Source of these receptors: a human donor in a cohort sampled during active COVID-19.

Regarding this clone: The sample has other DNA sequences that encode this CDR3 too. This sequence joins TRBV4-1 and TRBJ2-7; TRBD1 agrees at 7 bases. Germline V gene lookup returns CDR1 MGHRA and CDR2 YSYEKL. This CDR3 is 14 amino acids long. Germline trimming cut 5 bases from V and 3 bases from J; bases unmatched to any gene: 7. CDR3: CASSYRQGGYEQYF. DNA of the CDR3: TGCGCCAGCAGCTACCGACAGGGCGGCTACGAGCAGTACTTC.

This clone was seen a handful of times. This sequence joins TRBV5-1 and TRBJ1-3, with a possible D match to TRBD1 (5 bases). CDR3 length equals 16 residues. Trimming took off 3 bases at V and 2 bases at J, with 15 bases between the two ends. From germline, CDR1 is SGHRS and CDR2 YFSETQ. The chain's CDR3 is CASSWSSGTPGNTIYF. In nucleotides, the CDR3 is TGCGCCAGCAGCTGGTCGTCCGGGACTCCTGGAAACACCATATATTTT.

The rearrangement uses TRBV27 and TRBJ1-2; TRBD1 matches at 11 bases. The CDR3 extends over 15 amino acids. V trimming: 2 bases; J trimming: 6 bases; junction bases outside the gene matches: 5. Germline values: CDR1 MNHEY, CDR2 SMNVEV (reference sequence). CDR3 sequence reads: CASSLLGQGVNGYTF. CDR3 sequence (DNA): TGTGCCAGCAGTTTACTGGGACAGGGGGTAAATGGCTACACCTTC.

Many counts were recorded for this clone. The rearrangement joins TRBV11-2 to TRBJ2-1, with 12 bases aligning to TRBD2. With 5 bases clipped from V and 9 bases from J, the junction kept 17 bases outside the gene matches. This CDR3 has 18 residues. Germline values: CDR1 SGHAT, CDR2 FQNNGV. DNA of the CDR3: TGTGCCAGCAGCCCGGGGCGCGGGCTAGCGGGGGGGGAAGCTGAGCAGTTCTTC. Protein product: CASSPGRGLAGGEAEQFF.

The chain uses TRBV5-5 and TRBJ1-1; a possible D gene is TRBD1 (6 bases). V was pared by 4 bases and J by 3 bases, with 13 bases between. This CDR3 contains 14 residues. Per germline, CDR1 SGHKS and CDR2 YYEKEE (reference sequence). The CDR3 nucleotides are TGTGCCAGCAGCATAACAGGGTGGGACACTGAAGCTTTCTTT. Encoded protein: CASSITGWDTEAFF.

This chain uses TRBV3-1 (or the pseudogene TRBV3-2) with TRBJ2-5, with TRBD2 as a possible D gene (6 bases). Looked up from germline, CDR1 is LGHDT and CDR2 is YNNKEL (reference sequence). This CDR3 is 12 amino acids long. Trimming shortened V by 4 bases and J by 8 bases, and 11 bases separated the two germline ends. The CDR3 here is CASSLPGGTQYF. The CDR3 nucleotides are TGTGCCAGCAGCCTGCCCGGGGGAACCCAGTACTTC.

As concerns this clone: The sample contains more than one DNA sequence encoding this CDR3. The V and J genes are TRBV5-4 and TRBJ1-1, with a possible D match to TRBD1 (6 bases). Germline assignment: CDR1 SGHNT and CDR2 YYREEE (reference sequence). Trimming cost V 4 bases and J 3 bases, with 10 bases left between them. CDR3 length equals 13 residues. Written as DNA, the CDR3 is TGTGCCAGCAGCCGAGGGGGATACACTGAAGCTTTCTTT. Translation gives CASSRGGYTEAFF.

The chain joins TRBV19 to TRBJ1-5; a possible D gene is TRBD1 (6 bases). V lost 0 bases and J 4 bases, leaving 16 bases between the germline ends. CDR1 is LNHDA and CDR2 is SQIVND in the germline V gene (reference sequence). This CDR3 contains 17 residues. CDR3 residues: CASSIDLRQGRNQPQHF. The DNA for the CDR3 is TGTGCCAGTAGTATAGATCTGCGGCAGGGGCGGAATCAGCCCCAGCATTTT.

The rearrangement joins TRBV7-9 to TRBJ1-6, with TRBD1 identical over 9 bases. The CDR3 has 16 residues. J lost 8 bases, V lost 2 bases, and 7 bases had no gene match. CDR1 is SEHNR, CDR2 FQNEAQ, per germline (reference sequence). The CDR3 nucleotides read TGTGCCAGCAGCTTATCAACGGGACAGGGTTATTCACCCCTCCACTTT. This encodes CASSLSTGQGYSPLHF.

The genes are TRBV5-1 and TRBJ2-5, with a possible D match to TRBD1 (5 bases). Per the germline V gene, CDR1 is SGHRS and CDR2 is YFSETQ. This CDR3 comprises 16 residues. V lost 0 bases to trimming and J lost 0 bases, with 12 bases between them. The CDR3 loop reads CASSLDGASYQETQYF. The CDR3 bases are TGCGCCAGCAGCTTGGATGGGGCGTCGTACCAAGAGACCCAGTACTTC.

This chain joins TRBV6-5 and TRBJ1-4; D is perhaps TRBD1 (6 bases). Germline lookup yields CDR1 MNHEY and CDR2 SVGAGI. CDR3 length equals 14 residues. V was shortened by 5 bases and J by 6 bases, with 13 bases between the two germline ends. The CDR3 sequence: CASSRGGWDEKLFF. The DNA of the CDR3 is TGTGCCAGCAGTAGGGGGGGATGGGATGAAAAACTGTTTTTT.

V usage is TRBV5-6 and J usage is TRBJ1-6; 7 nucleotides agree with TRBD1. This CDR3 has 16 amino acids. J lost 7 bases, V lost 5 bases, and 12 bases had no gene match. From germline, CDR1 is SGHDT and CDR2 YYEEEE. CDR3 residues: CASRLRGPAGNSPLHF. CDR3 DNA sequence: TGTGCCAGCAGGCTTAGGGGGCCAGCCGGCAATTCACCCCTCCACTTT.

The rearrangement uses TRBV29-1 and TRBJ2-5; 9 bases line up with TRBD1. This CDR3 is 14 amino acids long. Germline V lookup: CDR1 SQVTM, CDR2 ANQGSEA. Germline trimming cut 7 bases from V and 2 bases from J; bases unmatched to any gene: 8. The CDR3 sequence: CSARTGVVQETQYF. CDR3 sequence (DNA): TGCAGCGCTCGGACAGGGGTGGTGCAAGAGACCCAGTACTTC.

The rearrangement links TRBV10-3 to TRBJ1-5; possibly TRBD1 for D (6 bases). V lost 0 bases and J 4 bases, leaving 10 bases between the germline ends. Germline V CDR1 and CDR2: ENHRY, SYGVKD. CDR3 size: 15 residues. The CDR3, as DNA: TGTGCCATCAGTGAGTCAGGGGGAGATAATCAGCCCCAGCATTTT. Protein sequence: CAISESGGDNQPQHF.